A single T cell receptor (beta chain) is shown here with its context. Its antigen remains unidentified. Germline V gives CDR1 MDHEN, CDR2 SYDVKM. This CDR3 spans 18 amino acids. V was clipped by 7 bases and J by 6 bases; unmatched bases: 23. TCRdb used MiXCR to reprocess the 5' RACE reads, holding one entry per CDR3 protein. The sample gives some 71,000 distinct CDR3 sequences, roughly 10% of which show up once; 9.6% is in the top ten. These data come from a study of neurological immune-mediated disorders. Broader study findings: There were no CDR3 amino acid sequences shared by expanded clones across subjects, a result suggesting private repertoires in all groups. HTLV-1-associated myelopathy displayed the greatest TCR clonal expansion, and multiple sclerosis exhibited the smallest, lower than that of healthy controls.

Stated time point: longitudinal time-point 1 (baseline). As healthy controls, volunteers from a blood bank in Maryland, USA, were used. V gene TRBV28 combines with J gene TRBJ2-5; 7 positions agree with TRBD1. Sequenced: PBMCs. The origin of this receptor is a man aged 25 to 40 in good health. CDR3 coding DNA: TGTGCCAGCACTGAAGACAGGGATCTGTGTTGGTGGCAACAGACCCAGTACTTC. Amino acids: CASTEDRDLCWWQQTQYF.